Listed below are T cell receptor beta chains from one sample, sequenced in a study of blood T cell repertoires in COVID-19. The method was immunoSEQ multiplex PCR; TCRdb's version includes in-frame clones alone and lacks a portion of them. Among approximately 88,000 clones, about 93% were seen once, and the ten largest hold 3% to 4.5%. The sequenced sample was peripheral blood. All receptors derive from a woman aged 45-59 years in a cohort sampled during active COVID-19. The CDR3 runs from the conserved cysteine through the conserved F or W. Each record gives: D gene, J gene, V gene, clone size, CDR3 protein, CDR3 DNA. A D gene is named only where the DNA matches it firmly. Some rows mark clone size as missing; the rest say once, few, many or name a class of expanded clone.

NA,TRBJ2-3,TRBV6-5,NA,CASSTSFGTQYF,TGTGCCAGCAGCACTAGTTTCGGTACGCAGTATTTT
TRBD2,TRBJ2-2,TRBV11-3,NA,CASSVGTSNTGELFF,TGTGCCAGCAGCGTCGGGACTAGCAACACCGGGGAGCTGTTTTTT
TRBD1,TRBJ1-6,TRBV6-5,NA,CASSYLSGGYNSPLHF,TGTGCCAGCAGTTACTTATCAGGGGGTTATAATTCACCCCTCCACTTT
TRBD2,TRBJ2-7,TRBV5-4,once,CASSLGSGRYEQYF,TGTGCCAGCAGCTTGGGAAGCGGGAGATACGAGCAGTACTTC
NA,TRBJ2-1,TRBV28,NA,CASSLVLADRGQFF,TGTGCCAGCAGTTTAGTACTAGCCGACCGGGGGCAGTTCTTC
NA,TRBJ1-5,TRBV5-8,NA,CASSLGTPDYSNQPQHF,TGTGCCAGCAGCTTGGGTACGCCGGACTATAGCAATCAGCCCCAGCATTTT
TRBD2,TRBJ2-1,TRBV5-6,NA,CASSLTAGTRGFNEQFF,TGTGCCAGCAGCTTGACCGCCGGGACTAGGGGTTTTAATGAGCAGTTCTTC
NA,TRBJ2-1,TRBV29-1,NA,CSVEEAGTYNEQFF,TGCAGCGTTGAAGAGGCAGGGACCTACAATGAGCAGTTCTTC
TRBD1,TRBJ1-3,TRBV5-4,NA,CASSPGTGGLKSSGNTIYF,TGTGCCAGCAGCCCCGGGACAGGGGGTTTAAAATCCTCTGGAAACACCATATATTTT
TRBD1,TRBJ1-2,TRBV5-6,NA,CASSSGQGYGGYTF,TGTGCCAGCAGCTCGGGACAGGGGTACGGTGGCTACACCTTC
TRBD1,TRBJ1-2,TRBV27,NA,CASSRQGAQGYTF,TGTGCCAGCAGTAGACAGGGGGCGCAGGGCTACACCTTC
TRBD2,TRBJ2-5,TRBV5-8,NA,CASSRSGSRETQYF,TGTGCCAGCAGCCGTAGCGGGAGCCGAGAGACCCAGTACTTC
TRBD1,TRBJ1-2,TRBV19,NA,CASSTHPGQHVRNYGYTF,TGTGCCAGTAGTACCCACCCGGGACAGCATGTCAGAAACTATGGCTACACCTTC
TRBD2,TRBJ2-7,TRBV14,NA,CASSQGVGTSGTF,TGTGCCAGCAGCCAAGGAGTAGGGACTAGCGGGACCTTC
TRBD1,TRBJ2-2,TRBV5-1,NA,CASSSTQQGAGTGELFF,TGCGCCAGCAGCTCAACCCAACAGGGGGCGGGGACCGGGGAGCTGTTTTTT
NA,TRBJ2-3,TRBV6-5,NA,CASRTGSLADTQYF,TGTGCCAGCAGGACCGGGAGTCTGGCAGATACGCAGTATTTT
TRBD1,TRBJ1-6,TRBV6-6,few,CASSYPTGTGNSPLHF,TGTGCCAGCAGTTATCCTACCGGGACAGGGAATTCACCCCTCCACTTT
NA,TRBJ2-3,TRBV13,NA,CASSSTPGSGSTDTQYF,TGTGCCAGCAGCTCGACGCCCGGTAGCGGCAGCACAGATACGCAGTATTTT
NA,TRBJ1-1,TRBV21-1,NA,CASSKERTGGTEAFF,TGTGCCAGCAGCAAAGAGAGGACAGGGGGGACTGAAGCTTTCTTT
NA,TRBJ2-1,TRBV11-1,NA,CATSRRNEQFF,TGTGCCACCAGCCGGAGGAATGAGCAGTTCTTC
TRBD2,TRBJ2-3,TRBV3-1/TRBV3-2,NA,CASSLSGGARTDTQYF,TGTGCCAGCAGCCTTAGCGGGGGGGCTCGCACAGATACGCAGTATTTT
TRBD1,TRBJ2-2,TRBV6-5,NA,CASSPQGDTGELFF,TGTGCCAGCAGCCCACAGGGGGACACCGGGGAGCTGTTTTTT
NA,TRBJ2-5,TRBV12-3/TRBV12-4,NA,CASSPRGETQYF,TGTGCCAGCAGCCCCCGGGGAGAGACCCAGTACTTC
NA,TRBJ2-4,TRBV19,NA,CASSMGLAKNIQYF,TGTGCCAGTAGTATGGGACTAGCCAAAAACATTCAGTACTTC
TRBD1,TRBJ1-3,TRBV19,NA,CASRRDRWTGNTIYF,TGTGCCAGTAGAAGGGACAGGTGGACTGGAAACACCATATATTTT
TRBD2,TRBJ2-1,TRBV24-1,NA,CATSDGLAGVNYNEQFF,TGTGCCACCAGTGACGGACTAGCGGGAGTCAACTACAATGAGCAGTTCTTC
NA,TRBJ2-2,TRBV5-1,NA,CASSLWTILGAGELFF,TGCGCCAGCAGCCTCTGGACTATATTAGGGGCCGGGGAGCTGTTTTTT
NA,TRBJ2-3,TRBV3-1/TRBV3-2,once,CASSQNLATSTDTQYF,TGTGCCAGCAGCCAGAACCTAGCGACCAGCACAGATACGCAGTATTTT
TRBD2,TRBJ2-1,TRBV6-4,NA,CASSGLAGPTNEQFF,TGTGCCAGCAGTGGACTAGCGGGACCCACAAATGAGCAGTTCTTC
NA,TRBJ2-3,TRBV5-8,NA,CASSLEGVRQDTQYF,TGTGCCAGCAGCTTGGAGGGGGTCCGGCAAGATACGCAGTATTTT
TRBD1,TRBJ1-1,TRBV29-1,NA,CSVGQGSTEAFF,TGCAGCGTTGGACAGGGGAGCACTGAAGCTTTCTTT
NA,TRBJ2-3,TRBV7-9,NA,CASSFMGEVDTQYF,TGTGCCAGCAGTTTTATGGGGGAGGTAGATACGCAGTATTTT
TRBD2,TRBJ2-4,TRBV14,NA,CASSRRLAGGLDIQYF,TGTGCCAGCAGCCGAAGACTAGCGGGGGGGCTTGACATTCAGTACTTC